This is a list of T cell receptor beta chains from one sample in a study of radiotherapy plus CTLA-4 blockade in lung cancer. The table came from immunoSEQ multiplex PCR; TCRdb's copy has only in-frame clones and leaves some out. The table lists tens of thousands of clones, more than 75% of them singletons. The specimen was peripheral blood, collected from a patient treated with radiotherapy plus ipilimumab. These receptors all come from a human donor with non-small cell lung cancer who had a complete response to radiotherapy plus ipilimumab. The CDR3 runs from the conserved cysteine through the conserved F or W.

len: 16
v_gene: TRBV5-1
j_gene: TRBJ1-1
CDR3aa: CASSSPGGQMNTEAFF

len: 17
v_gene: TRBV4-3
j_gene: TRBJ1-2
CDR3aa: CASSQEWGTGNSYGYTF

len: 17
v_gene: TRBV4-1
j_gene: TRBJ2-1
CDR3aa: CASSHTDGGRSYNEQFF

len: 13
v_gene: TRBV10-2
j_gene: TRBJ2-3
CDR3aa: CASSEYGTDTQYF

len: 12
v_gene: TRBV6-1
j_gene: TRBJ2-1
CDR3aa: CASSAAYNEQFF

len: 13
v_gene: TRBV10-3
j_gene: TRBJ1-5
CDR3aa: CATKDTGNQPQHF

len: 16
v_gene: TRBV7-9
j_gene: TRBJ2-5
CDR3aa: CASSRTSGRGQETQYF

len: 15
v_gene: TRBV5-4
j_gene: TRBJ2-7
CDR3aa: CASSSTGGLSYEQYF

len: 15
v_gene: TRBV30
j_gene: TRBJ1-6
CDR3aa: CAWSVRAVYNSPLHF

len: 16
v_gene: TRBV7-2
j_gene: TRBJ2-3
CDR3aa: CASSLVASHGADTQYF

len: 13
v_gene: TRBV19
j_gene: TRBJ2-1
CDR3aa: CASSPDGYNEQFF

len: 14
v_gene: TRBV30
j_gene: TRBJ2-2
CDR3aa: CAWSSGGNTGELFF

len: 16
v_gene: TRBV30
j_gene: TRBJ1-3
CDR3aa: CAWSDLSGVSGNTIYF

len: 16
v_gene: TRBV5-4
j_gene: -
CDR3aa: CASSPRLGSTSYEQYF

len: 19
v_gene: TRBV28
j_gene: TRBJ2-1
CDR3aa: CASSLSILSTKREGNEQFF

len: 15
v_gene: TRBV4-3
j_gene: TRBJ1-1
CDR3aa: CASSQTQGMVTEAFF

len: 13
v_gene: TRBV7-9
j_gene: TRBJ2-3
CDR3aa: CASSRGQGDDRYF

len: 13
v_gene: TRBV30
j_gene: TRBJ2-3
CDR3aa: CAWSKGEADTQYF

len: 15
v_gene: TRBV19
j_gene: TRBJ1-5
CDR3aa: CASSISSSSNQPQHF

len: 13
v_gene: TRBV5-8
j_gene: TRBJ2-1
CDR3aa: CASSLAGHNEQFF

len: 13
v_gene: TRBV7-9
j_gene: TRBJ1-1
CDR3aa: CASTPGTNTEAFF

len: 17
v_gene: TRBV7-9
j_gene: TRBJ2-2
CDR3aa: CASSLAPDGSNTGELFF

len: 13
v_gene: TRBV10-3
j_gene: TRBJ1-5
CDR3aa: CAIHQAKGQPQHF

len: 16
v_gene: TRBV9
j_gene: TRBJ1-6
CDR3aa: CASSGGWGEDGSPLHF

len: 15
v_gene: TRBV15
j_gene: TRBJ2-2
CDR3aa: CATSRDDLNTGELFF

len: 17
v_gene: TRBV7-8
j_gene: TRBJ1-1
CDR3aa: CASSLGSRGNLNTEAFF

len: 15
v_gene: TRBV18
j_gene: TRBJ2-5
CDR3aa: CASSPPDRGQETQYF

len: 12
v_gene: TRBV5-6
j_gene: TRBJ2-7
CDR3aa: CASSLGQYEQYF

len: 16
v_gene: TRBV6-1
j_gene: TRBJ2-4
CDR3aa: CASSVRVAGAKNIQYF

len: 12
v_gene: TRBV11-2
j_gene: TRBJ2-7
CDR3aa: CASSPDRGEQYF